The clone carrying this T cell receptor beta chain has only a few counts. Its target is unknown. These data are taken from a study of beta chain features in type 1 diabetes. The germline CDR1 and CDR2 sequences are LNHDA and SQIVND (reference sequence). The J segment lost 0 bases and the V segment lost 10 bases, leaving 9 bases of the junction unmatched. CDR3 size: 15 residues. Study results and caveats: Shorter TCRB CDR3s, moderately but significantly so, were found in Type 1 diabetes patients in all four CD4+ subsets. Any HLA effect on TCRB rearrangement was left unresolved by small sub-analyses.

The sequenced template was cDNA made from the entire isolated RNA. The table came from immunoSEQ multiplex PCR; TCRdb's copy has only in-frame clones and leaves some out. The sample shows around 260,000 clones, 20% of them seen only once. It was one heparinised blood draw, averaging about 116 mL, that each donor gave. V gene TRBV19 combines with J gene TRBJ2-3; 8 bases agree with TRBD2. Sequencing used naive CD4+ T cells from blood. The TCR sequence derives from a woman in her thirties or forties with type 1 diabetes. CDR3 nucleotide sequence: TGTGCCACCAGGTTTCGGGGGGGAAGCACAGATACGCAGTATTTT. It is translated as CATRFRGGSTDTQYF. The whole variable domain, remainder taken from reference TRBV19 and TRBJ2-3, is DGGITQSPKYLFRKEGQNVTLSCEQNLNHDAMYWYRQDPGQGLRLIYYSQIVNDFQKGDIAEGYSVSREKKESFPLTVTSAQKNPTAFYLCATRFRGGSTDTQYFGPGTRLTVL.